A few counts support the clone carrying this T cell receptor (beta chain). The sample belongs to a study of T cell changes during pregnancy in multiple sclerosis. The germline CDR1 and CDR2 sequences are MDHEN and SYDVKM. Germline trimming cut 4 bases from V and 2 bases from J; bases unmatched to any gene: 2. The CDR3 sequence is 15 residues long. TCRdb's table, derived via immunoSEQ multiplex PCR, lists solely in-frame clones and lacks some. The table shows 43,000 or so clones, with over 90% occurring only once. The V and J genes are TRBV28 and TRBJ2-3; 11 positions match TRBD2. The sequence was obtained from a female donor with multiple sclerosis, enrolled in a pregnancy study. The sequencing used peripheral blood, collected in the third trimester of pregnancy. The CDR3 spells CASSSGLAVTDTQYF. CDR3 DNA: TGTGCCAGCAGTTCGGGACTAGCGGTCACAGATACGCAGTATTTT.